This T cell receptor beta chain came from a study of shared clonotypes between healthy human individuals. Every immunoSEQ plate was one replicate of a subset's evenly spread DNA. Measured with immunoSEQ multiplex PCR; TCRdb has only the in-frame clones, and not every one. This sample yields over a million clones, of which approximately 97% are seen a single time; over 1% belongs to the top ten. CD45RA+ naive and CD45RA-negative memory subsets were separated from CD4+ cells. The V gene lost 1 base and the J gene lost 0 bases, with 6 bases spanning the gap. The CDR3 consists of 14 residues. Germline V CDR1 and CDR2: SGHVS, FNYEAQ.

The source of this sequence is a man aged 30 to 45 in good health. Source material: naive CD4+ T cells sorted from blood. Noted subset: CD45RA+ positively selected. This chain uses TRBV7-6 with TRBJ1-1; D uncertain. DNA of the CDR3: TGTGCCAGCAGCTTAGAGATCATGAACACTGAAGCTTTCTTT. This encodes CASSLEIMNTEAFF.